These 26 T cell receptor beta chains originate from one sample sequenced in a study of OX40 agonist ivuxolimab in advanced cancers. The method behind the library was the immunoSEQ multiplex PCR assay. TCRdb's version of the immuneACCESS table is confined to in-frame rearrangements and falls short of the full clone set. An unresolved V gene accounts for under half of the shortfall where checked; the remainder is of unknown origin. This sample lists 50,000 to 65,000 clones; 65% to 85% were detected once. Of the sample, 0.95% to 1.1% is held by the ten largest clones. The sequencing used CD4+ or CD8+ T cells sorted from blood, collected in a trial of the OX40 agonist ivuxolimab. The receptors shown here come from an adult with an advanced solid tumor such as melanoma, head and neck, liver or kidney cancer.

In this sample, this clone turned up a few times. The chain has TRBV10-1 and TRBJ1-2; TRBD1 aligns across 7 bases. The CDR3 has 13 amino acids. The germline V gene has CDR1 WNHNN and CDR2 SYGVQD (reference sequence). J lost 8 bases, V lost 6 bases, and 9 bases had no gene match. CDR3 DNA: TGCGCCAGCAGCCCGGACAGGTTGGGCGGCTACACCTTC. Its protein product is CASSPDRLGGYTF.

V gene TRBV4-1 combines with J gene TRBJ2-3; 12 positions match TRBD2. CDR3 length equals 18 residues. The germline gives CDR1 MGHRA, CDR2 YSYEKL. The V and J ends lost 0 bases and 4 bases, in that order; junction bases with no gene match: 8. The chain's CDR3 is CASSQDSLAGGPPDTQYF. In nucleotides, the CDR3 is TGCGCCAGCAGCCAAGATAGCCTAGCGGGGGGGCCCCCAGATACGCAGTATTTT.

The rearrangement links TRBV15 to TRBJ2-1; tentatively, D is TRBD1 or TRBD2 (5 bases each). V gave up 0 bases and J gave up 6 bases, with 12 bases separating them. Germline values: CDR1 LNHNV, CDR2 YYDKDF (reference sequence). There are 15 residues in the CDR3. CDR3 region: CATSRDVGTGNEQFF. The CDR3 DNA sequence: TGTGCCACCAGCAGAGACGTTGGGACGGGCAATGAGCAGTTCTTC.

The chain couples TRBV27 to TRBJ2-5; D call uncertain. Looked up from germline, CDR1 is MNHEY and CDR2 is SMNVEV (reference sequence). The CDR3 extends over 11 amino acids. V was pared by 5 bases and J by 1 base, with 2 bases between. The CDR3 is CASSPQETQYF. The CDR3 nucleotides read TGTGCCAGCAGTCCCCAAGAGACCCAGTACTTC.

The chain has TRBV30 and TRBJ1-2, with D hard to call. Germline V gene sequence: CDR1 GTSNPN, CDR2 SVGIG (reference sequence). This CDR3 is built from 12 residues. The V end was cut by 0 bases, the J end by 8 bases, with 10 bases between. This chain's CDR3 is CAWSVAQWGYTF. The CDR3 coding sequence is TGTGCCTGGAGTGTAGCTCAATGGGGCTACACCTTC. Full variable domain (missing parts from reference TRBV30 and TRBJ1-2): SQTIHQWPATLVQPVGSPLSLECTVEGTSNPNLYWYRQAAGRGLQLLFYSVGIGQISSEVPQNLSASRPQDRQFILSSKKLLLSDSGFYLCAWSVAQWGYTFGSGTRLTVV.

This clone was observed a handful of times. The chain couples TRBV6-1 to TRBJ1-5; TRBD1 is a possible D gene (5 bases). The ends were cut back, 7 bases at V and 0 bases at J, with 13 bases in the middle. This CDR3 spans 15 amino acids. CDR1 and CDR2 (germline): MNHNS, SASEGT. The DNA for the CDR3 is TGTGCCAGCATCGGGACGGTTTATAGCAATCAGCCCCAGCATTTT. Its protein product is CASIGTVYSNQPQHF.

The V gene is TRBV7-8, the J gene TRBJ1-1; D call uncertain. This CDR3 comprises 15 residues. The germline CDR1 and CDR2 sequences are SGHVS and FQNEAQ. V was clipped by 0 bases and J by 1 base, with 9 bases between them. This chain's CDR3 is CASSLALGKNTEAFF. The DNA for the CDR3 is TGTGCCAGCAGCTTAGCGCTCGGTAAGAACACTGAAGCTTTCTTT.

The chain links TRBV7-2 to TRBJ2-3; 8 bases are shared with TRBD2. V lost 5 bases to trimming and J lost 0 bases; unmatched junction nucleotides: 7. This CDR3 has 16 amino acids. Germline CDR1 is SGHTA and CDR2 is FQGNSA. The CDR3 DNA reads as TGTGCCAGCAGCCGTGATAGCGGGGCAAGCACAGATACGCAGTATTTT. It specifies CASSRDSGASTDTQYF.

The DNA for the CDR3 is TGTGCCAGTAGTACCGGCGCGGGGGGCGGACAGCCCCAGCATTTT. Translation: CASSTGAGGGQPQHF. V is TRBV19 and J is TRBJ1-5; maybe TRBD1 (6 bases). The CDR3 extends over 15 amino acids. Trimming took off 4 bases at V and 7 bases at J, with 17 bases between the two ends. CDR1 and CDR2 (germline): LNHDA, SQIVND (reference sequence).

This chain links TRBV5-8 with TRBJ1-5; a possible D gene is TRBD1 (5 bases). Germline V gene lookup returns CDR1 SGHTS and CDR2 YDEGEE. The CDR3 contains 18 residues. V lost 0 bases, J lost 0 bases, and 16 bases lay in between. The CDR3 sequence is CASSLEYWDGNSNQPQHF. CDR3 in DNA: TGTGCCAGCAGCTTGGAATACTGGGACGGAAATAGCAATCAGCCCCAGCATTTT.

This chain connects TRBV19 to TRBJ1-1; D may be TRBD1 (6 bases). Germline values: CDR1 LNHDA, CDR2 SQIVND (reference sequence). Between the trimmed V and J ends, which lost 7 bases and 6 bases, there was a span of 18 bases. The CDR3 extends over 14 amino acids. DNA of the CDR3: TGTGCCAGTACTCCCAGAACAGGGACCGCTGAAGCTTTCTTT. It yields the protein CASTPRTGTAEAFF. The variable domain in full, with the rest retrieved from reference TRBV19 and TRBJ1-1, is DGGITQSPKYLFRKEGQNVTLSCEQNLNHDAMYWYRQDPGQGLRLIYYSQIVNDFQKGDIAEGYSVSREKKESFPLTVTSAQKNPTAFYLCASTPRTGTAEAFFGQGTRLTVV.

This rearrangement joins TRBV10-3 to TRBJ1-5, with a possible D match to TRBD1 (6 bases). The V end was cut by 5 bases, the J end by 10 bases, with 18 bases between. CDR1 is ENHRY, CDR2 SYGVKD, per germline. CDR3 size: 14 residues. CDR3 nucleotides: TGTGCCATCAGTCCAAATTTAGCAGGGGATCCCCAGCATTTT. Its protein is CAISPNLAGDPQHF.

The chain employs TRBV30 and TRBJ1-5; no clear D. In germline, CDR1 is GTSNPN, CDR2 SVGIG (reference sequence). CDR3 size: 15 residues. Deletions cut 0 bases from V and 1 base from J, with 10 bases between. As DNA, the CDR3 is TGTGCCTGGAGTGTCGGAGGCGGGAGCAATCAGCCCCAGCATTTT. This translates into CAWSVGGGSNQPQHF.

This clone occurred once. The chain couples TRBV29-1 to TRBJ1-5, with TRBD1 matching over 10 bases. The CDR3 length is 14 residues. After removal of 5 bases from V and 4 bases from J, the junction contained 5 bases not matched to a gene. The germline V gene encodes CDR1 SQVTM and CDR2 ANQGSEA. The CDR3 DNA follows: TGCAGCGTTCGGACAGGGGGATCGAATCAGCCCCAGCATTTT. As protein: CSVRTGGSNQPQHF.

This rearrangement joins TRBV18 to TRBJ1-5; the D is unclear. CDR1 is KGHSH and CDR2 is LQKENI in the germline V gene. V was shortened by 5 bases and J by 1 base, with 3 bases between the two germline ends. The CDR3 contains 12 residues. DNA for the CDR3: TGTGCCAGCTCAGGAAGCAATCAGCCCCAGCATTTT. This gives the protein CASSGSNQPQHF.

The V and J genes are TRBV9 and TRBJ1-2; D ambiguous. V was clipped by 0 bases and J by 7 bases, with 7 bases between them. This CDR3 is 12 amino acids long. The germline CDR1 and CDR2 sequences are SGDLS and YYNGEE. The CDR3 reads CASSVVAGGYTF. The CDR3 DNA follows: TGTGCCAGCAGCGTAGTAGCGGGTGGCTACACCTTC.

The gene calls are TRBV6-5 and TRBJ1-2; D perhaps matches TRBD1 (6 bases). This CDR3 region has 11 residues. Trimming removed 2 bases at V and 13 bases at J, with 11 bases between. Germline V CDR1 and CDR2: MNHEY, SVGAGI. CDR3 in amino acids: CASSYAGDITF. The CDR3 region has the DNA TGTGCCAGCAGTTACGCAGGGGATATCACCTTC.

This chain links TRBV7-2 with TRBJ1-2; 8 nucleotides align to TRBD1. This CDR3 spans 14 amino acids. The germline V gene has CDR1 SGHTA and CDR2 FQGNSA. V was clipped by 2 bases and J by 5 bases; unmatched bases: 4. The CDR3: CASSLFRGPYGYTF. CDR3 DNA: TGTGCCAGCAGCTTATTCAGGGGGCCTTATGGCTACACCTTC.

The CDR3 here is CASSHSTGTPSEQYF. As DNA, the CDR3 is TGTGCCAGCAGCCACTCGACAGGTACCCCCTCCGAGCAGTACTTC. The V and J genes are TRBV7-2 and TRBJ2-7, with D tentatively TRBD1 (6 bases). There are 15 residues in the CDR3. V was shortened by 5 bases and J by 6 bases, with 20 bases between the two germline ends. Germline V gives CDR1 SGHTA, CDR2 FQGNSA. Using reference TRBV7-2 and TRBJ2-7 for the parts outside the CDR3, the full variable domain is GAGVSQSPSNKVTEKGKDVELRCDPISGHTALYWYRQSLGQGLEFLIYFQGNSAPDKSGLPSDRFSAERTGGSVSTLTIQRTQQEDSAVYLCASSHSTGTPSEQYFGPGTRLTVT.

The chain links TRBV18 to TRBJ2-3; 14 positions match TRBD2. The V gene's germline CDR1 is KGHSH and CDR2 LQKENI. This CDR3 contains 18 residues. Trimming at V came to 3 bases and at J to 7 bases, leaving 12 bases not matched to a gene. CDR3 DNA sequence: TGTGCCAGCTCACCTTCCGTCGCCGGGACTAGCGGGGGAAATACGCAGTATTTT. Residues: CASSPSVAGTSGGNTQYF.

J is TRBJ2-5 and V is TRBV30, with D hard to call. Germline lookup yields CDR1 GTSNPN and CDR2 SVGIG (reference sequence). The CDR3 contains 10 residues. The V gene lost 1 base and the J gene lost 4 bases, with 1 base spanning the gap. CDR3 sequence reads: CAWSAETQYF. The DNA for the CDR3 is TGTGCCTGGAGTGCAGAGACCCAGTACTTC. The whole variable domain, remainder taken from reference TRBV30 and TRBJ2-5, is SQTIHQWPATLVQPVGSPLSLECTVEGTSNPNLYWYRQAAGRGLQLLFYSVGIGQISSEVPQNLSASRPQDRQFILSSKKLLLSDSGFYLCAWSAETQYFGPGTRLLVL.

The V and J genes are TRBV11-2 and TRBJ2-7, with a weak D call TRBD2 (6 bases). The CDR3 loop spans 14 amino acids. The V gene lost 4 bases and the J gene lost 2 bases, with 12 bases spanning the gap. Germline V gene data show CDR1 as SGHAT and CDR2 as FQNNGV. CDR3 DNA sequence: TGTGCCAGCAGCTCCATTGGAGGGGCCTACGAGCAGTACTTC. Amino acids: CASSSIGGAYEQYF.

The sample holds one count of this clone. This chain joins TRBV18 and TRBJ1-2; 7 bases are a match to TRBD1. CDR3 length: 13 residues. The junction had 4 bases not matched to a gene; V was cut back by 3 bases and J by 6 bases. The germline V gene encodes CDR1 KGHSH and CDR2 LQKENI. The CDR3 DNA reads TGTGCCAGCTCACCCCCGGACAGGCATGGCTACACCTTC. Protein: CASSPPDRHGYTF.

The rearrangement uses TRBV30 and TRBJ2-7, with D perhaps being TRBD1 or TRBD2 (5 bases each). Germline loops: CDR1 GTSNPN, CDR2 SVGIG (reference sequence). The length of the CDR3 is 14 residues. V lost 3 bases and J lost 0, with 12 bases in between. CDR3 residues: CAWRVVGGSYEQYF. For the CDR3, the DNA is TGTGCCTGGAGAGTCGTTGGGGGCTCCTACGAGCAGTACTTC.

This chain connects TRBV14 to TRBJ1-2; possibly TRBD1 for D (5 bases). V was clipped by 4 bases and J by 3 bases, with 9 bases between them. Per the germline V gene, CDR1 is SGHDN and CDR2 is FVKESK. The length of the CDR3 is 13 residues. The CDR3 nucleotides are TGTGCCAGCAGCCCGACAGAGTACTATGGCTACACCTTC. The encoded protein is CASSPTEYYGYTF.

The genes are TRBV5-1 and TRBJ2-5, with TRBD2 matching 14 bases. After removal of 3 bases from V and 4 bases from J, the junction contained 8 bases not matched to a gene. Germline V gene sequence: CDR1 SGHRS, CDR2 YFSETQ. The CDR3 has 17 amino acids. The CDR3 nucleotides read TGCGCCAGCAGCTCAGGACTAGCGGGGGGCCACCTAGAGACCCAGTACTTC. It yields the protein CASSSGLAGGHLETQYF.